Following are 14 T cell receptor beta chains from one sample sequenced in a study of T cells in Graves' hyperthyroidism and ophthalmopathy. Amplification targeted TCR beta CDR3 regions from RNA transcripts. When the TCR CDR3 underwent first-round RT-PCR, the HTBI primer set was used. TCRdb re-derived calls from the multiplex PCR reads in MiXCR, one entry per CDR3 protein. Of a few hundred thousand distinct CDR3 sequences in the sample, more than 15% were seen once. The sample taken for sequencing was blood. Receptor source: a woman aged 35 to 49 with Graves' ophthalmopathy.

This clonotype was detected only a few times. The chain links TRBV11-2 to TRBJ2-6; either TRBD1 or TRBD2 may supply D (5 bases each). V gave up 4 bases and J gave up 4 bases, with 11 bases separating them. CDR1 SGHAT and CDR2 FQNNGV come from the germline V gene. CDR3 length: 15 amino acids. The CDR3 loop is CASSSPGLGANVLTF. CDR3 nucleotide sequence: TGTGCCAGCAGCTCCCCGGGGCTCGGGGCCAACGTCCTGACTTTC.

There are a few counts of this clonotype. This may arise from a read error, as a much more abundant clone is one base away. The rearrangement links TRBV28 to TRBJ2-1; 7 nucleotides align to TRBD2. The germline V gene has CDR1 MDHEN and CDR2 SYDVKM. V was pared by 2 bases and J by 8 bases, with 9 bases of the junction left unmatched. The CDR3 consists of 15 residues. As DNA, the CDR3 is TGTGCCAGCAGTTTAAAGGGTACGGGAGGCGATGAGCAGTTCTTC. Translated, it gives CASSLKGTGGDEQFF. The full variable domain, in which reference TRBV28 and TRBJ2-1 provide the parts outside the CDR3, is DVKVTQSSRYLVKRTGEKVFLECVQDMDHENMFWYRQDPGLGLRLIYFSYDVKMKEKGDIPEGYSVSREKKERFSLILESASTNQTSMYLCASSLKGTGGDEQFFGPGTRLTVL.

The rearrangement joins TRBV6-4 to TRBJ2-1; TRBD1 matches at 9 bases. Trimming took 0 bases from V and 9 from J; bases not matched to a gene: 9. The CDR3 consists of 16 residues. CDR1 and CDR2 (germline): MRHNA, SNTAGT. DNA of the CDR3: TGTGCCAGCAGTGACTCGCCGGGACAGGGAGGGAGTGAGCAGTTCTTC. Its translation: CASSDSPGQGGSEQFF.

The chain joins TRBV12-3 or TRBV12-4 to TRBJ2-4, with 10 bases lining up with TRBD2. Germline trimming cut 2 bases from V and 9 bases from J; bases unmatched to any gene: 4. CDR3 length: 14 amino acids. DNA for the CDR3: TGTGCCAGCAGTTTAAGCCGACTAGCGGGCATTCAGTACTTC. It yields the protein CASSLSRLAGIQYF.

This clonotype was picked up a small number of times. V usage is TRBV7-9 and J usage is TRBJ2-7; 7 positions agree with TRBD1. Trimming took 0 bases from V and 5 from J; bases not matched to a gene: 4. In germline, CDR1 is SEHNR, CDR2 FQNEAQ (reference sequence). The CDR3 spans 14 residues. The CDR3 DNA follows: TGTGCCAGCAGCTTAGCAGGGGGCGTCGACGAGCAGTACTTC. Amino acids: CASSLAGGVDEQYF.

This clonotype was recorded many times. The CDR3 is CASSSSVDYRGYEQYF. CDR3 DNA: TGTGCCAGCAGCTCCAGCGTCGATTACAGGGGGTACGAGCAGTACTTC. This sequence joins TRBV11-2 and TRBJ2-7; 8 nucleotides align to TRBD1. The CDR3 has 16 amino acids. Germline V gene sequence: CDR1 SGHAT, CDR2 FQNNGV. The ends lost 4 bases at V and 4 bases at J; junction bases unmatched: 12.

This clonotype has ten or more counts. The chain employs TRBV18 and TRBJ2-5; the D gene is possibly TRBD2 (5 bases). Germline CDR1 KGHSH, CDR2 LQKENI. The V end was cut by 1 base, the J end by 4 bases, with 19 bases between. This CDR3 has 17 amino acids. CDR3 sequence reads: CASSPLASSLGGETQYF. The DNA of the CDR3 is TGTGCCAGCTCACCACTTGCCTCGAGCTTAGGAGGAGAGACCCAGTACTTC.

Concerning this clonotype: A much more abundant neighbour one base away suggests this may be a read error. The chain carries TRBV20-1 and TRBJ2-7; 8 bases agree with TRBD1. The CDR3 consists of 15 residues. Germline-derived CDR1 and CDR2 are DFQATT and SNEGSKA (reference sequence). The V and J ends lost 3 bases and 2 bases, in that order; junction bases with no gene match: 9. The CDR3 DNA is TGCAGTGCTAGGCCCACCGAGACAGGGGCCTACGAGCAGTACTTC. Its protein product is CSARPTETGAYEQYF.

This clonotype was seen only a few times. The genes are TRBV28 and TRBJ2-7; D might be TRBD1 or TRBD2, each matching 5 bases. The V end was cut by 8 bases, the J end by 2 bases, with 10 bases between. This CDR3 is 12 amino acids long. Germline assignment: CDR1 MDHEN and CDR2 SYDVKM. CDR3 sequence reads: CASRDPAYEQYF. In nucleotides, the CDR3 is TGTGCCAGCCGGGACCCAGCCTACGAGCAGTACTTC.

The chain combines TRBV10-3 with TRBJ1-2; D gene uncertain. CDR3 length: 13 residues. Germline V gene lookup returns CDR1 ENHRY and CDR2 SYGVKD. The ends were cut back, 5 bases at V and 1 base at J, with 8 bases in the middle. CDR3 region: CAISQNYNYGYTF. In nucleotides, the CDR3 is TGTGCCATCAGTCAGAACTATAACTATGGCTACACCTTC.

The chain is built from TRBV9 and TRBJ2-1, with TRBD2 matching 7 bases. V trimming: 0 bases; J trimming: 4 bases; junction bases outside the gene matches: 10. The CDR3 is 17 residues long. CDR1 SGDLS and CDR2 YYNGEE come from the germline V gene. Here the CDR3 DNA reads TGTGCCAGCAGCGTAGGCCCAACGGGGGGTTCTTACAATGAGCAGTTCTTC. This sequence encodes CASSVGPTGGSYNEQFF. Complete variable domain (other parts from reference TRBV9 and TRBJ2-1): DSGVTQTPKHLITATGQRVTLRCSPRSGDLSVYWYQQSLDQGLQFLIQYYNGEERAKGNILERFSAQQFPDLHSELNLSSLELGDSALYFCASSVGPTGGSYNEQFFGPGTRLTVL.

In this sample, this clonotype turned up many times. This chain connects TRBV2 to TRBJ1-5; 9 positions match TRBD1. J was trimmed by 7 bases and V by 6 bases; bases with no gene match: 10. CDR3 length: 15 residues. In germline, CDR1 is SNHLY, CDR2 FYNNEI. The CDR3 loop reads CASRSGQGQGQPQHF. The CDR3 coding sequence is TGTGCCAGCAGATCGGGACAGGGCCAAGGACAGCCCCAGCATTTT.

There are many counts of this clonotype. The J gene is TRBJ2-3, the V gene TRBV20-1, with a tentative D call TRBD2 (6 bases). V shed 4 bases and J shed 4 bases, with 21 bases lying between them. Germline V gene lookup returns CDR1 DFQATT and CDR2 SNEGSKA (reference sequence). The CDR3 is made up of 16 amino acids. The CDR3 coding sequence is TGCAGTGCTACCCCGTCCCTCGGGAGTTTCTCAGATACGCAGTATTTT. It encodes CSATPSLGSFSDTQYF.

This clonotype was seen ten or more times. As DNA, the CDR3 is TGTGCCAGCTCACGAGGACTAGCGGGAGGCAATGAGCAGTTCTTC. Residues: CASSRGLAGGNEQFF. The chain combines TRBV18 with TRBJ2-1; 14 bases fit TRBD2. CDR3 length: 15 residues. Germline CDR1 and CDR2: KGHSH and LQKENI. J lost 6 bases, V lost 4 bases, and 2 bases had no gene match. The whole variable domain, remainder taken from reference TRBV18 and TRBJ2-1, is NAGVMQNPRHLVRRRGQEARLRCSPMKGHSHVYWYRQLPEEGLKFMVYLQKENIIDESGMPKERFSAEFPKEGPSILRIQQVVRGDSAAYFCASSRGLAGGNEQFFGPGTRLTVL.